A single sample is the source of the 19 T cell receptor beta chains below, sequenced in a study of shared clonotypes between healthy human individuals. The data were produced by immunoSEQ multiplex PCR, yet TCRdb's version contains in-frame clones alone and is incomplete. Here the sample spans roughly 510,000 clones, 60% to 80% being singletons. The sequencing input was PBMCs. The receptors were gathered from a middle-aged woman in good health. Some clones in this sample may be carry-over from other donors' samples.

This clone has a handful of counts. This chain links TRBV16 with TRBJ1-5; unclear D gene. The V and J ends lost 4 bases and 0 bases respectively, with 10 bases between them. Per germline, CDR1 KGHSY and CDR2 FQNENV. This CDR3 is 15 amino acids long. The CDR3 coding sequence is TGTGCCAGCAGCCCGGACGGAGATAGCAATCAGCCCCAGCATTTT. It encodes CASSPDGDSNQPQHF. Using reference TRBV16 and TRBJ1-5 for the parts outside the CDR3, the full variable domain is GEEVAQTPKHLVRGEGQKAKLYCAPIKGHSYVFWYQQVLKNEFKFLISFQNENVFDETGMPKERFSAKCLPNSPCSLEIQATKLEDSAVYFCASSPDGDSNQPQHFGDGTRLSIL.

This rearrangement joins TRBV29-1 to TRBJ1-1, with a tentative D call TRBD1 (5 bases). Germline V CDR1 and CDR2: SQVTM, ANQGSEA. The CDR3 extends over 14 amino acids. The V and J ends lost 5 bases and 3 bases respectively, with 16 bases between them. The CDR3 protein is CSVKGGPGDTEAFF. In DNA form, the CDR3 reads TGCAGCGTTAAGGGCGGCCCGGGGGACACTGAAGCTTTCTTT.

This clone has just one count. The gene calls are TRBV27 and TRBJ2-7; TRBD2 matches at 15 bases. Unmatched junction bases numbered 3, after V lost 3 bases and J lost 0 bases. Germline CDR1 is MNHEY and CDR2 is SMNVEV (reference sequence). This CDR3 is built from 17 residues. The chain's CDR3 is CASSLGLAGGFSYEQYF. The CDR3 region has the DNA TGTGCCAGCAGTTTGGGACTAGCGGGAGGCTTCTCCTACGAGCAGTACTTC.

The chain couples TRBV27 to TRBJ2-1, with D uncertain. There are 14 residues in the CDR3. Per the germline V gene, CDR1 is MNHEY and CDR2 is SMNVEV (reference sequence). The V end lost 5 bases, the J end lost 6 bases, and 14 bases lay between the germline ends. The CDR3 bases are TGTGCCAGCAGTCAACGGGTCAATTTCAATGAGCAGTTCTTC. The encoded protein is CASSQRVNFNEQFF.

This clone was detected ten times or more. This chain connects TRBV7-2 to TRBJ2-7, with 12 bases identical to TRBD2. The germline V gene has CDR1 SGHTA and CDR2 FQGNSA. This CDR3 region has 13 residues. Trimming took 4 bases from V and 7 from J; bases not matched to a gene: 2. DNA for the CDR3: TGTGCCAGCAGCTCCGGACTAGCGGGGGAGCAGTACTTC. This gives the protein CASSSGLAGEQYF.

The V and J genes are TRBV12-2 and TRBJ1-1; TRBD1 is the table's D call, not checked against the DNA. TRBV12-2 is classified as a pseudogene. The CDR3 totals 18 residues. DNA for the CDR3: TGTGCAAGTCGCAATAGCCCGGGACAGCGGTCGGTGAACACTGAAGCTTTCTTT. Encoded protein: CASRNSPGQRSVNTEAFF.

This rearrangement joins TRBV2 to TRBJ2-1; D ambiguous. CDR1 is SNHLY, CDR2 FYNNEI, per germline. The CDR3 spans 12 residues. Trimming pared 7 bases from V and 5 bases from J, leaving 9 bases between. CDR3 nucleotide sequence: TGTGCCAGCAAGGGCACAGACAATGAGCAGTTCTTC. This gives the protein CASKGTDNEQFF.

V usage is TRBV29-1 and J usage is TRBJ2-7; D may match TRBD1 or TRBD2 (6 bases each). From germline, CDR1 is SQVTM and CDR2 ANQGSEA. Trimming stripped 0 bases from V and 6 bases from J, with 9 bases between. The CDR3 contains 12 residues. The CDR3 nucleotides are TGCAGCGTTGAAGACGGGGGCTCCGAGCAGTACTTC. Translation gives CSVEDGGSEQYF.

The chain has TRBV15 and TRBJ2-5; 7 bases are a match to TRBD2. The CDR3 sequence is 15 residues long. The V segment lost 3 bases and the J segment 1 base; nucleotides outside the gene matches: 5. Germline V gene sequence: CDR1 LNHNV, CDR2 YYDKDF (reference sequence). CDR3 amino acids: CATSRGRAIQETQYF. CDR3 nucleotide sequence: TGTGCCACCAGCAGGGGGAGGGCCATCCAAGAGACCCAGTACTTC.

This chain joins TRBV29-1 and TRBJ2-1, with 11 bases that match TRBD2. CDR1 and CDR2 (germline): SQVTM, ANQGSEA. The CDR3 is 16 residues long. With V trimmed by 6 bases and J by 8 bases, 15 bases remained unmatched. The CDR3 sequence is CSVCPSTSGKVYEQFF. The CDR3 DNA reads TGCAGCGTGTGCCCTTCGACTAGCGGGAAGGTATATGAGCAGTTCTTC.

The sample holds a few counts of this clone. The genes are TRBV7-8 and TRBJ2-2; 12 bases are shared with TRBD2. This CDR3 spans 17 amino acids. CDR1 and CDR2 (germline): SGHVS, FQNEAQ. Trimming at V came to 5 bases and at J to 7 bases, leaving 11 bases not matched to a gene. CDR3 loop: CASSPSRTSGTVGELFF. In nucleotides, the CDR3 is TGTGCCAGCAGCCCCAGTCGGACTAGCGGGACCGTCGGGGAGCTGTTTTTT.

The gene calls are TRBV11-2 and TRBJ1-1; possible D gene TRBD1, 6 bases. V was trimmed by 3 bases and J by 0 bases, leaving 8 bases between them. Germline CDR1 reads SGHAT; CDR2 reads FQNNGV. This CDR3 is built from 14 residues. The CDR3 DNA follows: TGTGCCAGCAGCTTGGACAGACTGAACACTGAAGCTTTCTTT. Amino acid sequence: CASSLDRLNTEAFF.

This clone was found a few times. The gene calls are TRBV29-1 and TRBJ1-1; D ambiguous. The CDR3 spans 14 residues. Trimming cost V 4 bases and J 4 bases, with 16 bases left between them. The germline gives CDR1 SQVTM, CDR2 ANQGSEA. The CDR3 here is CSVGLAVSSTEAFF. CDR3 DNA: TGCAGCGTTGGGTTAGCGGTTTCTAGCACTGAAGCTTTCTTT.

V gene TRBV19 combines with J gene TRBJ2-1; D possibly corresponds to TRBD1 (6 bases). Germline lookup yields CDR1 LNHDA and CDR2 SQIVND (reference sequence). This CDR3 has 11 residues. The V gene lost 3 bases and the J gene lost 10 bases, with 7 bases spanning the gap. The CDR3 is CASSMGAEQFF. In DNA form, the CDR3 reads TGTGCCAGTAGTATGGGGGCCGAGCAGTTCTTC.

Note on this clone: With a far larger clone one base away, a read error is the likely cause. The rearrangement joins TRBV7-3 to TRBJ2-1; D remains unclear. The germline CDR1 and CDR2 sequences are SGHTA and FQGTGA. V was trimmed by 5 bases and J by 6 bases, leaving 5 bases between them. This CDR3 region has 11 residues. Here the CDR3 reads CASSPRNEQFF. DNA of the CDR3: TGTGCCAGCAGCCCTCGCAATGAGCAGTTCTTC. The full variable domain, rest sourced from reference TRBV7-3 and TRBJ2-1, is GAGVSQTPSNKVTEKGKYVELRCDPISGHTALYWYRQSLGQGPEFLIYFQGTGAADDSGLPNDRFFAVRPEGSVSTLKIQRTERGDSAVYLCASSPRNEQFFGPGTRLTVL.

The chain joins TRBV7-6 to TRBJ2-7, with 9 bases identical to TRBD1. J lost 9 bases, V lost 1 base, and 4 bases had no gene match. Germline CDR1 SGHVS, CDR2 FNYEAQ. The CDR3 has 13 amino acids. The CDR3 nucleotides read TGTGCCAGCAGCTTAGACAGGGGGCGAACGCAGTACTTC. Translated: CASSLDRGRTQYF.

J is TRBJ1-2 and V is TRBV4-3; no definite D call. The CDR3 extends over 15 amino acids. CDR1 and CDR2 from the germline V gene are LGHNA and YSLEER. V lost 0 bases and J 4 bases, leaving 12 bases between the germline ends. The CDR3 DNA reads as TGCGCCAGCAGCCAAGATCATAGGGATTTCTATGGCTACACCTTC. As protein: CASSQDHRDFYGYTF.

This chain joins TRBV19 and TRBJ2-7; D may be TRBD2 (6 bases). The CDR3 consists of 13 residues. Trimming shortened V by 8 bases and J by 0 bases, and 11 bases separated the two germline ends. Germline V gives CDR1 LNHDA, CDR2 SQIVND (reference sequence). DNA of the CDR3: TGTGCCAGTGCTATCGGGAGCTCCTACGAGCAGTACTTC. This encodes CASAIGSSYEQYF.

V and J are TRBV1 and TRBJ2-7. TRBV1 constitutes a pseudogene. The CDR3 totals 11 residues. The CDR3: CTSISNYEQYF. CDR3 nucleotides: TGCACCAGCATCAGCAACTACGAGCAGTACTTC.